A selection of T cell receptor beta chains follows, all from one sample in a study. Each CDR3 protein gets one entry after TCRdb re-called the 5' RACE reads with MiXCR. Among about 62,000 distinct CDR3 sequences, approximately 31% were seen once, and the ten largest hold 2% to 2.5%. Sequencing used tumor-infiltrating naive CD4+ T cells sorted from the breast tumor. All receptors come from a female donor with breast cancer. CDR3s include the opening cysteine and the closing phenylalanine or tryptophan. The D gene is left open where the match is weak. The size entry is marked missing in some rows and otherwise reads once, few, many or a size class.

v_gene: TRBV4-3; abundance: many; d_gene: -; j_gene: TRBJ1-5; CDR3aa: CASSQVGAVYSNQPQHF; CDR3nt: TGCGCCAGCAGCCAAGTAGGGGCGGTTTATAGCAATCAGCCCCAGCATTTT
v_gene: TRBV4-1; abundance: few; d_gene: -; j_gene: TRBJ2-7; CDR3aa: CASSQAKNHEQYF; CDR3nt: TGCGCCAGCAGCCAAGCTAAAAACCACGAGCAGTACTTC
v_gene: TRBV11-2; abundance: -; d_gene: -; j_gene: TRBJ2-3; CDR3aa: CASSLDEGRTDTQYF; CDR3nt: TGTGCCAGCAGCTTAGATGAGGGGAGGACAGATACGCAGTATTTT
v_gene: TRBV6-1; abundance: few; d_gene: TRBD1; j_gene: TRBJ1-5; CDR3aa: CASTGQGWDQPQHF; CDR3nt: TGTGCCAGCACTGGACAGGGTTGGGATCAGCCCCAGCATTTT
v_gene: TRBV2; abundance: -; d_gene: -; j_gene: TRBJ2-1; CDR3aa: CASSELEVIEQFF; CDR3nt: TGTGCCAGCAGTGAATTAGAGGTGATTGAGCAGTTCTTC
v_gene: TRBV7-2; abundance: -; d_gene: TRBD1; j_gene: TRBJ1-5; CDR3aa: CASSGIGTVNQPQHF; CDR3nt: TGTGCCAGCAGCGGAATTGGGACAGTCAATCAGCCCCAGCATTTT
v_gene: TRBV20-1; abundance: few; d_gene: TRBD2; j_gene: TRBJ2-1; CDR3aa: CSASTGRGAYNEQFF; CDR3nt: TGCAGTGCTAGTACCGGGAGGGGGGCCTACAATGAGCAGTTCTTC
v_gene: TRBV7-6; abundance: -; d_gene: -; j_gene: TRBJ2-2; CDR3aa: CASSFLYTGELFF; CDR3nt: TGTGCCAGCAGCTTTCTCTACACCGGGGAGCTGTTTTTT
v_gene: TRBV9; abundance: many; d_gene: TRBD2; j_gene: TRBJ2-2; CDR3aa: CASSVVVAGGTGELFF; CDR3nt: TGTGCCAGCAGCGTAGTGGTAGCGGGAGGTACCGGGGAGCTGTTTTTT
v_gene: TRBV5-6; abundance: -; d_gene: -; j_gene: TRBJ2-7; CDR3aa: CASSWGDGAYEQYF; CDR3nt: TGTGCCAGCAGCTGGGGGGACGGAGCCTACGAGCAGTACTTC
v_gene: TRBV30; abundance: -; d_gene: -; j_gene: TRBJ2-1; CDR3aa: CASLVRDHEQFF; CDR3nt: TGTGCTTCCCTGGTTAGGGACCATGAGCAGTTCTTC